This TCR beta chain was sequenced during a study of beta chain features in type 1 diabetes. Study details: Age, gender and cell yields were similar between patients and healthy donors. Notes on the study in general: The study found moderately but significantly shorter TCRB CDR3s in all four CD4+ subsets of Type 1 diabetes patients. Junctions at VDJ sites from type 1 diabetes patients had fewer insertions and more deletions. Compared with healthy donors, patients appeared to share more similar naive, central memory and regulatory TCRB repertoires.

Notes on this clone: Its target is unknown.

The CDR3 has 14 residues. Germline CDR1 is SGHAT and CDR2 is FQDESV (reference sequence). With 5 bases clipped from V and 2 bases from J, the junction kept 4 bases outside the gene matches. cDNA synthesis used the whole RNA isolate, giving expressed TCRB sequences. The table came from immunoSEQ multiplex PCR; TCRdb's copy has only in-frame clones and leaves some out. The sample gives about 710,000 clones, about 14% of which show up once; 0.03% to 0.04% is in the top ten. Sorted cells reached over 95% purity in every population. The sequence derives from a man in his late teens or twenties with type 1 diabetes. Material: naive CD4+ T cells from blood. V is TRBV11-1 and J is TRBJ2-7; 9 bases fit TRBD1. The CDR3 sequence: CASSEGQGAYEQYF. The CDR3 coding sequence is TGTGCCAGCAGCGAGGGACAGGGAGCCTACGAGCAGTACTTC.